This section outlines one T cell receptor beta chain sequence together with its context. Its target is not known. Every bit of the isolated RNA underwent reverse transcription, so sequencing read expressed TCRB transcripts. Clones were read by immunoSEQ multiplex PCR, and TCRdb kept only the in-frame ones, dropping some. This table has about 140,000 clones, about 13% appearing once. The data were obtained in a study of beta chain features in type 1 diabetes. The CDR3 consists of 16 residues. V was clipped by 5 bases and J by 0 bases, with 16 bases between them. The germline V gene encodes CDR1 SGHNT and CDR2 YENEEA. General study findings and limits: A moderate, significant TCRB CDR3 shortening appeared in type 1 diabetes across four CD4+ subsets.

The receptor comes from a man aged 18 to 29 with type 1 diabetes. The V call is TRBV11-3, the J call TRBJ2-5; a weak D match, TRBD2 (6 bases). Input material: central memory CD4+ T cells from blood. The CDR3 region is CASSPGYGTHQETQYF. The CDR3 region has the DNA TGTGCCAGCAGCCCAGGGTATGGGACTCACCAAGAGACCCAGTACTTC.